Listed below are T cell receptor beta chains from one sample, sequenced in a study of blood T cell repertoires in COVID-19. Clones were read by immunoSEQ multiplex PCR, and TCRdb kept only the in-frame ones, dropping some. The table lists roughly 80,000 clones, approximately 88% of them singletons. Sequenced input: peripheral blood. The receptor set was obtained from a man aged 50-59 years with active COVID-19. CDR3s leave out the opening cysteine and the closing phenylalanine or tryptophan. Fields, in order: V gene, CDR3 protein.

TRBV11-3,ASSLVGEDADTQY
TRBV19,ASSTVRKATNTEAF
TRBV9,ASSVGQGGNTEAF
TRBV5-1,ASSLAGTSGSPGELF
TRBV5-1,ASSFSPQGTGELF
TRBV7-9,ASSLSLDRTSTDTQY
TRBV14,ASSPISTDTQY
TRBV25-1,ASGAQTGLNTEAF
TRBV7-2,ASSLPLAEAYNEQF
TRBV5-6,ASSYRDRPSRYT
TRBV23-1,ASSQYGTEKLF
TRBV28,ASSLKVVYGYT
TRBV7-4,ASSGDRVNQPQH
TRBV2,ASSAGGGAKETQY
TRBV30,AWSVTPTSGGTDTQY
TRBV6-6,ASNRDRSTDTQY
TRBV5-4,ASSFPTTNNEQF
TRBV5-1,ASSLEETQY
TRBV12-3/TRBV12-4,ASSKPREKLF
TRBV29-1,SVEERGEDDYTQY
TRBV4-3,ASSQWGLAGGETQY
TRBV18,ASTGLAGGETQY
TRBV3-1/TRBV3-2,ASSQNYQGYYGYT
TRBV6-1,ASSERELGTGELF
TRBV4-3,ASSPPGGRGTGELF
TRBV2,ASSRDRPPTEQY
TRBV30,AGTGGNEQF
TRBV9,ASSPQAAAGVSEQY
TRBV4-1,ASSQEKGATGELF
TRBV20-1,SASEDRGNTGGEKLF
TRBV18,ASSPGLAGAADTQY
TRBV28,ASISGSVENEQF
TRBV9,ASSVEGGNGYT
TRBV7-2,ASSFNSGAYGYT
TRBV27,ASTTFLEGGNQPQH
TRBV4-2,ASSQDGQLQETQY
TRBV7-2,ASSKVGVSMNTEAF
TRBV9,ASSVTGRDGYGYT
TRBV2,ASSGNAKIPYEQY
TRBV28,ASTLRTGTYEQY
TRBV10-2,ASSEAGQAAWEQY
TRBV27,ASSLREGARSGANVLT
TRBV6-2/TRBV6-3,ASSPRGGRIYGYT
TRBV18,ASSPYGSEAF
TRBV7-7,ASSLGASKAPLTDTQY
TRBV24-1,ATSDWQTSGGVNTQY
TRBV6-5,ASSPGQGVNIQY
TRBV29-1,SVESNPLSGEQY
TRBV3-1/TRBV3-2,ASSRPPVNTEAF
TRBV20-1,SARKGDTQY
TRBV5-4,ASSFDGTSGTTGETQY
TRBV12-3/TRBV12-4,ATRGQPRGYT
TRBV20-1,SASSGETGELF